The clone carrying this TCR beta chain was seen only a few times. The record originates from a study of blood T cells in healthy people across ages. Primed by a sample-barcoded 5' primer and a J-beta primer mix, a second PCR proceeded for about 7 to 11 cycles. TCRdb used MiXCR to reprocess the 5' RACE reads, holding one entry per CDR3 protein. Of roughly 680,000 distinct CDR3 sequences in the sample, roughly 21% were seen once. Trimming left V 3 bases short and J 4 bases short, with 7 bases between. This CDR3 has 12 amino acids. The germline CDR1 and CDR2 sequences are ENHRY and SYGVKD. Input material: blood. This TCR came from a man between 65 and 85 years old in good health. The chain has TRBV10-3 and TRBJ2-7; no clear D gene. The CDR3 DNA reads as TGTGCCATCAGTGACCTCGCGTACGAGCAGTACTTC. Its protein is CAISDLAYEQYF.